This is a list of T cell receptor beta chains from one sample in a study of blood T cells in healthy people across ages. MiXCR, run by TCRdb on the 5' RACE reads, gives a single entry per CDR3 protein. The table has hundreds of thousands of distinct CDR3 sequences, approximately 24% seen once. Another study also made use of these data, one on T cells of mothers and their children.

The specimen was blood. Receptor source: a boy younger than 18 in good health. The CDR3 runs from the conserved cysteine through the conserved F or W. D genes are given only for firm matches. Rows may omit the clone size; those that give it use once, few, many or a size class.

TRBV7-6	few	TRBJ2-2	TRBD1	TGTGCCAGCAGCTTAATGGACAGGGCAAACACCGGGGAGCTGTTTTTT	CASSLMDRANTGELFF
TRBV7-9	few	TRBJ2-2	-	TGTGCCAGCAGCCCGAGCCTGAATGACGGGGAGCTGTTTTTT	CASSPSLNDGELFF
TRBV12-3/TRBV12-4	few	TRBJ2-7	-	TGTGCCAGCAGTCGACAGGAGTTCTCCTACGAGCAGTACTTC	CASSRQEFSYEQYF
TRBV20-1	-	TRBJ1-2	-	TGCAGTGCAATGGCCCTCAACTATGGCTACACCTTC	CSAMALNYGYTF
TRBV6-1	few	TRBJ2-5	-	TGTGCCAGCAGTGGGTCGCTGGCGGGGATCCAAGAGACCCAGTACTTC	CASSGSLAGIQETQYF
TRBV5-1	few	TRBJ2-7	TRBD1	TGCGCCAGCAGCCCGGCCGCCGGGACAGGGGCCTACGAGCAGTACTTC	CASSPAAGTGAYEQYF
TRBV7-9	few	TRBJ1-1	-	TGTGCCAGCAGCTTACCCGGGGACACTGAAGCTTTCTTT	CASSLPGDTEAFF
TRBV5-1	-	TRBJ1-2	-	TGCGCCAGCAGCCAGCAGCCCGAGTATGGCTACACCTTC	CASSQQPEYGYTF
TRBV10-2	-	TRBJ1-2	-	TGCGCCAGCGGATCGGGTTATGGCTACACCTTC	CASGSGYGYTF
TRBV5-5	-	TRBJ2-5	TRBD2	TGTGCCAGCAGCTTGGACAGCGGGGGATCTTCGGAGACCCAGTACTTC	CASSLDSGGSSETQYF
TRBV27	few	TRBJ2-3	TRBD2	TGTGCCAGCAGTTTATCGATAGGGACTAGCGGTACAGATACGCAGTATTTT	CASSLSIGTSGTDTQYF
TRBV6-1	-	TRBJ2-1	-	TGTGCCAGCAGCGAAAAGGCAATGTCCTACAATGAGCAGTTCTTC	CASSEKAMSYNEQFF
TRBV5-1	-	TRBJ2-3	TRBD1	TGCGCCAGCAGCCGGGACAGGGCCCGCACGGATACGCAGTATTTT	CASSRDRARTDTQYF
TRBV7-3	-	TRBJ1-4	TRBD1	TGTGCCAGCAGCTTAATGCGGCAGGGGGAGGAAAAACTGTTTTTT	CASSLMRQGEEKLFF
TRBV29-1	-	TRBJ2-5	-	TGCAGCGTTCAGGAAAAAGAGACCCAGTACTTC	CSVQEKETQYF